These T cell receptor beta chains were read from a single sample in a study of regulatory T cells in long-lasting Graves disease. TCRdb recomputed calls from the multiplex PCR reads with MiXCR, one row per CDR3 protein. This table holds 300,000 to 400,000 distinct CDR3 sequences, around 15% found once. The specimen comprised peripheral blood mononuclear cells (PBMCs), sampled at new diagnosis, from a patient treated with antithyroid drugs. These receptors all stem from a female donor with Graves disease. Each CDR3 is given with its conserved first and last residue. D genes are given only for firm matches. Some rows mark clone size as missing; the rest say once, few, many or name a class of expanded clone.

TRBD1 many TRBJ1-5 TRBV4-3 TGTGCCAGCAGCAAAGGGACAGGGCTGTGGGATCAGCCCCAGCATTTT CASSKGTGLWDQPQHF
NA many TRBJ1-1 TRBV27 TGTGCCAGCAGTTTAGTCCGGTTGAACACTGAAGCTTTCTTT CASSLVRLNTEAFF
TRBD2 NA TRBJ2-5 TRBV5-1 TGTGCCAGCAGCCTGCAAGTAGCGGGAGTGCTCGACGAGACCCAGTACTTC CASSLQVAGVLDETQYF
NA many TRBJ1-2 TRBV3-1 TGTGCCAGCAGCCCCCGGGCCCGGGTTGGCTACACCTTC CASSPRARVGYTF
NA many TRBJ1-2 TRBV18 TGTGCCACCTCACCGGGACGGATTAACTATGGCTACACCTTC CATSPGRINYGYTF
NA few TRBJ1-2 TRBV29-1 TGCAGCGTTGAAGCACGGGACTCCGTTCCTTATGGCTACACCTTC CSVEARDSVPYGYTF
NA many TRBJ2-1 TRBV11-2 TGTGCCAGCAGTACCCTCCCGGCAGCGGTGATGAACAATGAGCAGTTCTTC CASSTLPAAVMNNEQFF
NA many TRBJ2-1 TRBV13 TGTGCCAGCAGCTTCTCGGATTTGCCCTACAATGAGCAGTTCTTC CASSFSDLPYNEQFF
TRBD2 many TRBJ2-2 TRBV12-3/TRBV12-4 TGTGCCAGCAGTACCACTTCAGCGGGGGGGGGTTCCGCCGGGGAGCTGTTTTTT CASSTTSAGGGSAGELFF
NA many TRBJ2-7 TRBV6-1 TGTGCCACCCGTCTCGTCTCGGAGAGCTACGAGCAGTACTTC CATRLVSESYEQYF
NA many TRBJ1-1 TRBV2 TGTGCCAGCAGTGAAGGGGGGGCTGAAGCTTTCTTT CASSEGGAEAFF
NA few TRBJ2-3 TRBV15 TGTGCCACCAGCCTACGGACGGTTAGCACAGATACGCAGTATTTT CATSLRTVSTDTQYF
NA many TRBJ1-2 TRBV24-1 TGTGCCACCAGTCTCGGGGAGTCTGGCTACACCTTC CATSLGESGYTF
NA many TRBJ1-1 TRBV28 TGTGCCAGCAAGGGAAACCCGGTGAGGACTGAAGCTTTCTTT CASKGNPVRTEAFF
NA NA TRBJ1-5 TRBV24-1 TGTGCCACCAGTGACCCCCGGACACCTTATAGCAATCAGCCCCAGCATTTT CATSDPRTPYSNQPQHF
NA many TRBJ2-7 TRBV7-2 TGTGCCAGCAGCTTAGGGGGGGGCCGGAACTACGAGCAGTACTTC CASSLGGGRNYEQYF
NA NA TRBJ1-1 TRBV7-3 TGTGCCAGCAGCTTCGGGCCTGACACTGAAGCTTTCTTT CASSFGPDTEAFF
TRBD1 many TRBJ1-2 TRBV9 TGTGCCAGCAGCGTCTCACAGGGGCCCCTAAACTATGGCTACACCTTC CASSVSQGPLNYGYTF
NA many TRBJ2-7 TRBV30 TGTGCCTGGAGTATAAGGCACCAGCAGTACTTC CAWSIRHQQYF
TRBD1 many TRBJ2-7 TRBV20-1 TGCAGTGCTAGGGAGATGACAGGGATCGTCGAGCAGTACTTC CSAREMTGIVEQYF
NA few TRBJ2-4 TRBV5-6 TGTGCCAGCAGCTTTCTCGTTGGCGCTGGGGAAGTTCTGGGAAACATTCAGTACTTC CASSFLVGAGEVLGNIQYF
NA NA TRBJ1-3 TRBV30 TGTGCCGGACACGGGGCTACCTCTGGAAACACCATATATTTT CAGHGATSGNTIYF
NA many TRBJ2-4 TRBV2 TGTGCCAGCAGTGTTAGGATTTTTGGAAACATTCAGTACTTC CASSVRIFGNIQYF
TRBD1 NA TRBJ1-5 TRBV27 TGTGCCAGCAGTCCAGGACAGGGAATGGCGTCGCCCCAGCATTTT CASSPGQGMASPQHF
NA NA TRBJ1-1 TRBV30 TGTGCCTGGAGTGTTATAGGAACTGAAGCTTTCTTT CAWSVIGTEAFF
NA many TRBJ1-2 TRBV4-1 TGCGCCAGCAGCCAAGATCCCCCAGGGATGATAAGGGGCTACACCTTC CASSQDPPGMIRGYTF
NA NA TRBJ1-2 TRBV5-1 TGCGCCAGCAGGCGTAGCATCTTGGGCGACTATGGCTACACCTTC CASRRSILGDYGYTF
TRBD1 many TRBJ1-6 TRBV4-1 TGCGCCAGCAGCCAATGGGGACAGGGTAACAATTCACCCCTCCACTTT CASSQWGQGNNSPLHF
TRBD2 many TRBJ2-5 TRBV6-9 TGTGCCAGCAGTTACCTACTAGCGGGTGAGAGGGAGACCCAGTACTTC CASSYLLAGERETQYF
NA many TRBJ1-1 TRBV12-5 TGTGCTAGTGGTTTGGTACTTAGGGCTGCGAACACTGAAGCTTTCTTT CASGLVLRAANTEAFF
TRBD1 many TRBJ1-5 TRBV5-1 TGCGCCAGCAGCTTGGACGGGGACAGAAGCAATCAGCCCCAGCATTTT CASSLDGDRSNQPQHF
TRBD2 many TRBJ2-3 TRBV11-3 TGTGCCAGCAGCCCAAGACTAGCGGGGGACACAGATACGCAGTATTTT CASSPRLAGDTDTQYF
TRBD1 many TRBJ2-1 TRBV6-5 TGTGCCAGCAGTTACTCGTGGCAGGGGGATGAGCAGTTCTTC CASSYSWQGDEQFF
NA NA TRBJ2-7 TRBV7-2 TGTGCCAGCAGCTCCCGGCTAGCCTATTGGGGGCCGGGGACGGAGCAGTACTTC CASSSRLAYWGPGTEQYF
NA NA TRBJ1-2 TRBV5-1 TGCGCCAGCAGCTCCCGGGACACAGAGGGCTACACCTTC CASSSRDTEGYTF
NA many TRBJ1-2 TRBV30 TGTGCCTGGAGCGTTCGTAGAGGCTATGGCTACACCTTC CAWSVRRGYGYTF
NA many TRBJ2-7 TRBV11-2 TGTGCCAGCCCCTCGAACCGCCGAACAGCTAGCTACGAGCAGTACTTC CASPSNRRTASYEQYF
NA NA TRBJ2-2 TRBV11-2 TGTGCCAGCAGCTTCTTCCGGGGGTCAAGTTCCGGGGAGCTGTTTTTT CASSFFRGSSSGELFF
NA many TRBJ1-1 TRBV5-4 TGTGCCAGCAGCCCGGAGGCCCCGGGAGTGGTTGAAGCTTTCTTT CASSPEAPGVVEAFF
TRBD1 NA TRBJ2-7 TRBV4-1 TGTGCCAGCAGCCAGTCGGACAGGGGTTACGAGCAGTACTTC CASSQSDRGYEQYF
NA many TRBJ1-5 TRBV9 TGTGCCAGCAGCGTCGCGGAGGGCCCTCAGCCCCAGCATTTT CASSVAEGPQPQHF
NA NA TRBJ2-2 TRBV2 TGTGCCAGCAGTGAACAGGGAACCGGGGAGCTGTTTTTT CASSEQGTGELFF
NA many TRBJ1-1 TRBV10-3 TGTGCCAGCGTCCGGGACGGAGGTATGAACACTGAAGCTTTCTTT CASVRDGGMNTEAFF
TRBD2 many TRBJ2-1 TRBV20-1 TGCAGTGCTTCGACTAGCGGGGCCTACAATGAGCAGTTCTTC CSASTSGAYNEQFF
NA NA TRBJ2-7 TRBV11-3 TGTGCCAGCAGCTTAGCCGAGCGTTCCCCCTACGAGCAGTACTTC CASSLAERSPYEQYF
TRBD1 few TRBJ1-2 TRBV20-1 TGCAGTGCTAGTGGGGGACAGGGCCACTATGGCTACACCTTC CSASGGQGHYGYTF
NA NA TRBJ2-1 TRBV11-2 TGTGCCAGCAGCCCTGGTAGGCAGGGCGGGCAGTTCTTC CASSPGRQGGQFF
TRBD1 many TRBJ1-2 TRBV6-1 TGTGCCAGCAGCCCCTCAGGAAGGGGGCTCAAACGCTACTATGGCTACACCTTC CASSPSGRGLKRYYGYTF
NA many TRBJ2-1 TRBV2 TGTGCCAGCAGTGAAGATCCGGGAGAGTTCCGAGGCTCCTACAATGAGCAGTTCTTC CASSEDPGEFRGSYNEQFF
TRBD1 many TRBJ1-5 TRBV27 TGTGCCAGCAGGGACGGACAGGGCAATCAGCCCCAGCATTTT CASRDGQGNQPQHF
NA few TRBJ2-1 TRBV12-3/TRBV12-4 TGTGCCAGCAGTCGGGGGATAGTGGGCAATGAGCAGTTCTTC CASSRGIVGNEQFF
TRBD1 many TRBJ2-7 TRBV7-2 TGCGCCAGCAGCCCCGGTAGCCAGGGGGCCTACGAGCAGTACTTC CASSPGSQGAYEQYF
TRBD1 many TRBJ1-4 TRBV4-2 TGTGCCAGCAGCCAAGAAAGGACAGGGGTGGCTGAAAAACTGTTTTTT CASSQERTGVAEKLFF
NA many TRBJ2-5 TRBV12-3/TRBV12-4 TGTGCCAGCAGTTTAGGGGGTTATCAAGAGACCCAGTACTTC CASSLGGYQETQYF
NA NA TRBJ2-1 TRBV18 TGTGCCAGCTCACCACTCTGGGGGGATGACAATGAGCAGTTCTTC CASSPLWGDDNEQFF
NA many TRBJ2-3 TRBV12-3/TRBV12-4 TGTGCCAGCAGTTTCTCTAGGCTCTTGGGGGGCGCAGGAACTTACACAGATACGCAGTATTTT CASSFSRLLGGAGTYTDTQYF
TRBD1 many TRBJ1-4 TRBV15 TGTGCCACCAGCAAAAGACAGGGGACGAATGAAAAACTGTTTTTT CATSKRQGTNEKLFF